This T cell receptor (beta chain) was sequenced for a study of shared clonotypes between healthy human individuals. Here immunoSEQ multiplex PCR was the method, and the copy in TCRdb shows in-frame clones only, minus some. The table shows 1.5 million to 1.9 million clones, with 95% to 99% occurring only once. The CDR3 has 17 amino acids. Germline CDR1 SGHNT, CDR2 YYREEE (reference sequence). The V gene lost 3 bases and the J gene lost 2 bases, with 20 bases spanning the gap. Donors, healthy HIV-negative adults, lacked recent acute infections or vaccinations. Into CD45RA+ naive and CD45RA-negative memory subsets, the CD4+ cells were split.

The chain uses TRBV5-4 and TRBJ1-1; D gene uncertain. The source is a man aged 25 to 40 in good health. What was sequenced was naive CD4+ T cells sorted from blood. Subset noted: CD45RA+ positively selected. The CDR3 region is CASSSLVPNYSNTEAFF. CDR3 coding DNA: TGTGCCAGCAGCTCCCTTGTACCGAACTACAGTAACACTGAAGCTTTCTTT.